This T cell receptor beta chain was profiled in a study of blood T cell repertoires in COVID-19. At the level of the study: Both acute and convalescent COVID-19 samples were obtained from the United States, Italy and Spain. The cDNA or gDNA used as material had been derived from T cells, B-cell-depleted T cells, or PBMCs.

CDR1 is MNHEY and CDR2 is SVGAGI in the germline V gene. The CDR3 sequence is 15 residues long. V shed 7 bases and J shed 0 bases, with 15 bases lying between them. Original methodology: For nucleated cells, counts were estimated from reference gene primer amplification. Data came from immunoSEQ multiplex PCR; TCRdb stores just in-frame clones and leaves some out. D and trimming were read from the DNA, whereas the V and J calls and clone size are those reported in that table. The sample lists about 69,000 clones; 82% were seen once. This TCR was sampled from a human donor in a cohort sampled during active COVID-19. What was sequenced was peripheral blood. The J gene is TRBJ1-1, the V gene TRBV6-5; a possible D gene is TRBD1 (5 bases). CDR3 residues: CASTPGQPMNTEAFF. CDR3 bases: TGTGCCAGCACCCCAGGGCAACCGATGAACACTGAAGCTTTCTTT.